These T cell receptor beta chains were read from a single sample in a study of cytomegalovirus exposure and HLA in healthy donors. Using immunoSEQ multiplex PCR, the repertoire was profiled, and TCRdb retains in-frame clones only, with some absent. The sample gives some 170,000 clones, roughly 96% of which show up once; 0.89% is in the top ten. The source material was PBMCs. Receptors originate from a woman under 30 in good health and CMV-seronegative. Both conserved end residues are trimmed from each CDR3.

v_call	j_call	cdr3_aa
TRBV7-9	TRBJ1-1	ASSLPGQGIAAF
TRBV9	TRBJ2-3	ASSVAPGGGPDTQY
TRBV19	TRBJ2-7	ASSIGTSGGGSYEQY
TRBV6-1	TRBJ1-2	ASSELTHSGGYT
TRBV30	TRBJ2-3	AWSQIALFRTGTDTQY
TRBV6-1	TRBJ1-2	ASSAPGQGYGYT
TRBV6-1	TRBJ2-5	ASSEAVPGETQY
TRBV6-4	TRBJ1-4	ASSDDIEKLF
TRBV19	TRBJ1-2	ASRPRWGGRETNYGYT
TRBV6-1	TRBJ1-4	ASSETGTANEKLF
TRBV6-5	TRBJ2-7	ASKNYRDGGYEQY
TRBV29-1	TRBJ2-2	SVRGGVDTGELF
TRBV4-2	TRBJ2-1	ASSQERGRREQF
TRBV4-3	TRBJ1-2	ASSQFGGADPYGYT
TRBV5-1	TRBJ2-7	ASSRDSPKSGEQY
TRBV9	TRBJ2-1	ASSYGTSGGIYNEQF
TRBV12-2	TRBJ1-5	ASRLGKWTPKGYSNQPQH
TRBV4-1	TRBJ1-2	ASSGTDGYT
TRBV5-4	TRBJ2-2	ASSLGGAGGTGELF
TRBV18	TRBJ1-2	ASSPLQGTDNYGYT
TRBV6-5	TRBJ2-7	ASSYFRDSRGEQY
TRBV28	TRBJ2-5	ASSLRRERFQETQY
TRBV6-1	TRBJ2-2	ASRRDTGELF
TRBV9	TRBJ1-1	ASSVGGTEAF
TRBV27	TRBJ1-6	ASSLLDRTSYNSPLH
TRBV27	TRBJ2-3	ASSFPRSSTDTQY
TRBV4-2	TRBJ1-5	ASSQVAGQENQPQH
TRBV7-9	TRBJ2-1	ASSPDPGRLYNEQF
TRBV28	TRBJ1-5	ASSLARFGNQPQH
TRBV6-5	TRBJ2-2	ASRRGSEGELF
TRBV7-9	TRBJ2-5	ASSQKGQGWLETQY
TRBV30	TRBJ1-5	AWSANNQPQH
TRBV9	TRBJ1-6	ASSETGDNSPLH
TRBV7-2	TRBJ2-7	ASSFYYEQY
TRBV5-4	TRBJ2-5	ASSPVQQETQY
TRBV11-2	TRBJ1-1	ASSLGQTEAF
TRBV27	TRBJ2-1	ASSLSRQRAYNEQF
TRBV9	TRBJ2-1	ASSVGLAGGYNEQF
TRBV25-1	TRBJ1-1	ASSEAGYTEAF
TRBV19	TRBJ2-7	ASSIAAGTYEQY
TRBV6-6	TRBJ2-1	ASWSSGGDYEQF
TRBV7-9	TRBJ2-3	ASSLARAGGPISTDTQY
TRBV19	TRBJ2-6	ASSITLTGSGANVLT